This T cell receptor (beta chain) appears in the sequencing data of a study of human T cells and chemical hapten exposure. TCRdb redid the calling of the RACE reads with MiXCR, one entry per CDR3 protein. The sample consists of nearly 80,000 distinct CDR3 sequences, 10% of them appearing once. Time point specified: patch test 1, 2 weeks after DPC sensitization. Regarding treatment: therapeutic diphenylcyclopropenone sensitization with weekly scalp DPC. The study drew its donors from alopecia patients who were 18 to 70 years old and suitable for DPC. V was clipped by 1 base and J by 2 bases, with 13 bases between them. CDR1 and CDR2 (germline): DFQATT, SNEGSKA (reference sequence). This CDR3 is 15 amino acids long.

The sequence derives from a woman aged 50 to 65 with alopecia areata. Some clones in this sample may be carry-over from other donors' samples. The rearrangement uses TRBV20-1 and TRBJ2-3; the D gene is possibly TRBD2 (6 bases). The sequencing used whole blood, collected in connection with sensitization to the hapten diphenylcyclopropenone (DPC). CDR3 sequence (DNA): TGCAGTGCTAGAGGCCCGGGACTGAACACAGATACGCAGTATTTT. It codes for CSARGPGLNTDTQYF.